Each of the 3 T cell receptor beta chains below was sequenced from the same sample in a study of PD-L1 blockade in urothelial cancer. Regarding time point: peripheral blood 6 weeks after treatment start. Generated by immunoSEQ multiplex PCR, the TCRdb table keeps only in-frame clones and is missing some. There are around 100,000 clones in the sample; roughly 90% occur only once, and 3% to 4.5% lies in the top ten. The sample in question was PBMCs, obtained around atezolizumab (anti-PD-L1) treatment. These receptors were taken from a man between 60 and 75 years old with urothelial cancer.

DNA for the CDR3: TGCGCCAGCAGCCAGCCGGGACAGGGGGCCTACGAGCAGTACTTC. The encoded protein is CASSQPGQGAYEQYF. V usage is TRBV4-1 and J usage is TRBJ2-7; 11 bases fit TRBD1. J lost 2 bases, V lost 3 bases, and 3 bases had no gene match. This CDR3 has 15 residues. From germline, CDR1 is MGHRA and CDR2 YSYEKL.

The chain employs TRBV18 and TRBJ2-5, with no clear D. Germline V CDR1 and CDR2: KGHSH, LQKENI. V was clipped by 0 bases and J by 1 base, with 6 bases between them. This CDR3 is 14 amino acids long. The CDR3 is CASSPPSGQETQYF. CDR3 nucleotides: TGTGCCAGCTCACCACCGTCAGGCCAAGAGACCCAGTACTTC.

This chain links TRBV7-8 with TRBJ2-1; the D gene is possibly TRBD2 (6 bases). Germline loops: CDR1 SGHVS, CDR2 FQNEAQ. The CDR3 has 14 residues. V lost 5 bases and J 5 bases, leaving 13 bases between the germline ends. The CDR3 reads CASSLRDLHNEQFF. The CDR3 region has the DNA TGTGCCAGCAGCCTCCGGGACTTACACAATGAGCAGTTCTTC.